This passage covers 8 T cell receptor beta chains from one sample sequenced in a study of shared clonotypes between healthy human individuals. Libraries were prepared by immunoSEQ multiplex PCR; TCRdb keeps only in-frame clonotypes and omits some of them. Here the sample spans about half a million clones, about 78% being singletons. The specimen sequenced was PBMCs. All receptors come from a woman aged 40 to 50 in good health. Some clones in this sample may be carry-over from other donors' samples.

This chain connects TRBV2 to TRBJ2-5, with D tentatively TRBD2 (5 bases). The germline CDR1 and CDR2 sequences are SNHLY and FYNNEI. V was shortened by 8 bases and J by 4 bases, with 20 bases between the two germline ends. This CDR3 has 15 amino acids. As DNA, the CDR3 is TGTGCCAGCGGCAGGCGGGCGGTCGGTGGAGAGACCCAGTACTTC. Translated: CASGRRAVGGETQYF.

To note about this clone: A read error may be the cause here, since a much bigger clone is one base away. This chain connects TRBV28 to TRBJ1-2; TRBD1 is a possible D gene (5 bases). The CDR3 has 14 residues. Germline CDR1 reads MDHEN; CDR2 reads SYDVKM. The CDR3 sequence is CTSYSGTPNYGYTF. The CDR3 region has the DNA TGTACCAGCTATTCCGGGACGCCGAACTATGGCTACACCTTC.

This clone was detected a few times. At one boundary the junction diverges from the germline segment, which might be a read error. The chain is built from TRBV5-6 and TRBJ2-3, with TRBD1 matching 7 bases. The CDR3 runs 11 residues. The germline CDR1 and CDR2 sequences are SGHDT and YYEEEE. CDR3: CASSRTGTQYF. CDR3 nucleotide sequence: TGTGCCAGCAGCAGGACAGGTACGCAGTATTTT.

The V call is TRBV19, the J call TRBJ2-1; D might be TRBD2 (6 bases). CDR1 is LNHDA, CDR2 SQIVND, per germline (reference sequence). V lost 2 bases to trimming and J lost 0 bases, with 11 bases between them. This CDR3 spans 16 amino acids. The CDR3 sequence: CASSIRRDRSYNEQFF. CDR3 in DNA: TGTGCCAGTAGTATACGGCGGGACCGCTCCTACAATGAGCAGTTCTTC.

This chain uses TRBV6-1 with TRBJ2-3, with 14 bases identical to TRBD2. CDR3 length: 17 amino acids. Looked up from germline, CDR1 is MNHNS and CDR2 is SASEGT. J lost 0 bases, V lost 3 bases, and 2 bases had no gene match. The CDR3 bases are TGTGCCAGCAGTGACGGGACTAGCGGGGGAAGCACAGATACGCAGTATTTT. Protein: CASSDGTSGGSTDTQYF.

The rearrangement uses TRBV7-2 and TRBJ2-3, with 7 bases lining up with TRBD2. V shed 6 bases, J shed 6 bases, and the junction held 6 bases outside the gene matches. The CDR3 totals 13 residues. The germline V gene encodes CDR1 SGHTA and CDR2 FQGNSA. The CDR3 DNA reads as TGTGCCAGCAGTAATGGAGCGGGGGATACGCAGTATTTT. Translation: CASSNGAGDTQYF.

The chain recombines TRBV30 with TRBJ2-7, with a weak D call TRBD2 (5 bases). With 2 bases removed from V and 6 bases from J, the gap between germline ends came to 11 bases. Per the germline V gene, CDR1 is GTSNPN and CDR2 is SVGIG (reference sequence). This CDR3 has 12 amino acids. CDR3 in DNA: TGTGCCTGGAGTTTCCGACGGGGCGAGCAGTACTTC. Amino acids: CAWSFRRGEQYF.

On this clone: Other DNA variants within this sample encode the same CDR3. The chain has TRBV5-1 and TRBJ1-1, with D tentatively TRBD1 (5 bases). The CDR3 spans 15 residues. CDR1 SGHRS and CDR2 YFSETQ come from the germline V gene. Trimming cost V 0 bases and J 1 base, with 10 bases left between them. The CDR3 is CASSLVSGTNTEAFF. CDR3 sequence (DNA): TGCGCCAGCAGCTTGGTTTCAGGGACGAACACTGAAGCTTTCTTT.